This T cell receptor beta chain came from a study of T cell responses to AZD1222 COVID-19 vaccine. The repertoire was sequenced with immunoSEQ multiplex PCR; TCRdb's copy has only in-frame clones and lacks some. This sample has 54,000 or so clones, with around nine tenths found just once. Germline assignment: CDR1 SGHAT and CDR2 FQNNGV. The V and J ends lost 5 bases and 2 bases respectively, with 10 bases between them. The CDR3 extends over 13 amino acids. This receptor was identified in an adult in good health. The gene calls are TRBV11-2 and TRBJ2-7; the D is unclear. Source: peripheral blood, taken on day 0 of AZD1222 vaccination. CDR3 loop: CASSQWFTYEQYF. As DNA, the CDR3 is TGTGCCAGCAGCCAATGGTTCACCTACGAGCAGTACTTC.